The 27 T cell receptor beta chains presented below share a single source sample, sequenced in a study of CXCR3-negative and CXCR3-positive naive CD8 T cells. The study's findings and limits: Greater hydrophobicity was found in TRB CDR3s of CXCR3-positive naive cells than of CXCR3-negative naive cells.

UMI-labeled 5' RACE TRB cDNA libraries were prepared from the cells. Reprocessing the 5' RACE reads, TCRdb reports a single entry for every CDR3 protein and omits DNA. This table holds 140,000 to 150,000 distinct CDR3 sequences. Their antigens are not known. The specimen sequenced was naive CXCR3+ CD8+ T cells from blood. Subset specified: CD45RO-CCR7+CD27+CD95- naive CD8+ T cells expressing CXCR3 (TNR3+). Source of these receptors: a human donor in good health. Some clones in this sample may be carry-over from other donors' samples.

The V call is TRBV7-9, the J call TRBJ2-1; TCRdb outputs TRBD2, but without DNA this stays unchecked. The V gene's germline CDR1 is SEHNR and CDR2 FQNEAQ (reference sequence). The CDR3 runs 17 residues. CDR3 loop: CASSLAESGLALYEQFF.

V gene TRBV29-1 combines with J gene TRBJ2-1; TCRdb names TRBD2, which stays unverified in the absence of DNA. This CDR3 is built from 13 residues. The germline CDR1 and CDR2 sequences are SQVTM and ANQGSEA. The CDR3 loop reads CSVDWREADEQFF.

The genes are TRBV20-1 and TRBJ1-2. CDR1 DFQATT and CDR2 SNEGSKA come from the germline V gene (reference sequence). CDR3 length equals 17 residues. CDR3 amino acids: CSARDLTGRTTDYGYTF.

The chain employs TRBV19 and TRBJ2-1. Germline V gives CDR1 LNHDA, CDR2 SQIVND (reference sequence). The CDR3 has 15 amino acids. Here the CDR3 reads CASRLFKSSYNEQFF.

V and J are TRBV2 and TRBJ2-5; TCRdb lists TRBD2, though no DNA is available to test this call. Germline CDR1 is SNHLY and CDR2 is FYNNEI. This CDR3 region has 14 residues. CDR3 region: CASSGAEVQETQYF.

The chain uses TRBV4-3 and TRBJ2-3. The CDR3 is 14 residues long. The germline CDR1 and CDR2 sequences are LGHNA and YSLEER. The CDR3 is CASSQDRGIDTQYF.

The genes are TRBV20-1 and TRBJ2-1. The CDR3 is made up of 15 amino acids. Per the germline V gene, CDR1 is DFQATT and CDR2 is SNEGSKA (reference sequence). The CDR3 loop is CSARDHSSSYNEQFF.

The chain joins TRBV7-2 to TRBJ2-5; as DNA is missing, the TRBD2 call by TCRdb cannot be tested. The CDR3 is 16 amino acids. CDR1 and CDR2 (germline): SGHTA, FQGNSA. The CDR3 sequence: CASSLSLAGGQETQYF.

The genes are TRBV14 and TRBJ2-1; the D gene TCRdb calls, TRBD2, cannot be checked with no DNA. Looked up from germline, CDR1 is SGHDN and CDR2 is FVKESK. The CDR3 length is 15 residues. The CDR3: CASSQYRLGSGEQFF.

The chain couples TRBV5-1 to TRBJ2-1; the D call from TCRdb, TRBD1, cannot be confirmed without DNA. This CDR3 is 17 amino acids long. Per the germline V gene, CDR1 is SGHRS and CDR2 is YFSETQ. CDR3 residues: CASSLLGTEAPYNEQFF.

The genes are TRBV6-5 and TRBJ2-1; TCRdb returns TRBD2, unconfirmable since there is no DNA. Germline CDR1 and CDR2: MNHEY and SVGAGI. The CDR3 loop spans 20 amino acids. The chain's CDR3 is CASSYSAPPSGRQHYNEQFF.

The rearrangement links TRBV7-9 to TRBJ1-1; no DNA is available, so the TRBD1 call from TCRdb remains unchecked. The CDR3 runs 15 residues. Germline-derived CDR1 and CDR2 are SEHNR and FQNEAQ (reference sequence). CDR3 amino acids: CASSYSGQENSEAFF.

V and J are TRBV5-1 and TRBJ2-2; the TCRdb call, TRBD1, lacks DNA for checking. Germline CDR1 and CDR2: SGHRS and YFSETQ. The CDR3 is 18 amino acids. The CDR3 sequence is CASSPGVDREGRAGELFF.

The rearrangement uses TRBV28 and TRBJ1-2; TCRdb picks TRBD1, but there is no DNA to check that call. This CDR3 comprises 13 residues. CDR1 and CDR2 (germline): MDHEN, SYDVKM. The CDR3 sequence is CASGSLGAGGYTF.

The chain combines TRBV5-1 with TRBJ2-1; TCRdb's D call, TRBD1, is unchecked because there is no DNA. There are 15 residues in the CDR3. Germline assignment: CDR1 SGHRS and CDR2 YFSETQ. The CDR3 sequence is CASSKTGQEYNEQFF. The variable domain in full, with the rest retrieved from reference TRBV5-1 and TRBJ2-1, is KAGVTQTPRYLIKTRGQQVTLSCSPISGHRSVSWYQQTPGQGLQFLFEYFSETQRNKGNFPGRFSGRQFSNSRSEMNVSTLELGDSALYLCASSKTGQEYNEQFFGPGTRLTVL.

This CDR3 reads CASSFSSGWTDTQYF. The V and J genes are TRBV28 and TRBJ2-3; TCRdb reports TRBD2, a call that lacks DNA to check it against. CDR1 and CDR2 from the germline V gene are MDHEN and SYDVKM. The CDR3 extends over 15 amino acids.

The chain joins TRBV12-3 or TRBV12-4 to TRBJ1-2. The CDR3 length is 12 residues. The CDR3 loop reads CASNEGIYGYTF.

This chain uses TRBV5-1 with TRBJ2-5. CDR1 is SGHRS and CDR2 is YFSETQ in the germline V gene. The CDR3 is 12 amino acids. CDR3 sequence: CASSLDQETQYF.

The CDR3: CASSPTGARDEQYF. The chain combines TRBV7-9 with TRBJ2-7; the D gene TCRdb calls, TRBD1, cannot be checked with no DNA. In germline, CDR1 is SEHNR, CDR2 FQNEAQ (reference sequence). The CDR3 extends over 14 amino acids.

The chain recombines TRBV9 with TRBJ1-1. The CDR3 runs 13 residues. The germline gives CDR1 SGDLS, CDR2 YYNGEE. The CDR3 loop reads CASSPRGKTEAFF.

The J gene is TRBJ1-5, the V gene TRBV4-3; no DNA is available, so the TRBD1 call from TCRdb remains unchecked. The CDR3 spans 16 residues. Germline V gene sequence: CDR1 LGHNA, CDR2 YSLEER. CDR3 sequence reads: CASSPERGYWNQPQHF.

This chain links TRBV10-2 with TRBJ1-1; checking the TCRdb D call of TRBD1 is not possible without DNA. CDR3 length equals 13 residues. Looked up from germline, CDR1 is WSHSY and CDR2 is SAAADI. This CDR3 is CASAVGQNTEAFF.

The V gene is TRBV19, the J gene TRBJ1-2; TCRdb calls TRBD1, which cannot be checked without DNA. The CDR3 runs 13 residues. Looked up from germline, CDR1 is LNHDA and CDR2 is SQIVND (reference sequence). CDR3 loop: CASSIVGDYGYTF.

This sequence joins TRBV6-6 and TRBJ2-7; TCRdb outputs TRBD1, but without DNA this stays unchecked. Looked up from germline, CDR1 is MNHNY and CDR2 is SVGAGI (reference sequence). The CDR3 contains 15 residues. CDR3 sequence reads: CASSYTQSQGFEQYF.

The CDR3 spells CASSLGLYGYTF. The chain couples TRBV7-9 to TRBJ1-2. The germline CDR1 and CDR2 sequences are SEHNR and FQNEAQ (reference sequence). The CDR3 is made up of 12 amino acids.

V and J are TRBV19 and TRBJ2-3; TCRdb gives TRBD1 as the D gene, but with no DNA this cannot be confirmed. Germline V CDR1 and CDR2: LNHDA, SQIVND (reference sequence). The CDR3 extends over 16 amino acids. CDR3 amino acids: CASSPRTYLDTDTQYF.

CDR3 sequence reads: CASSLAGMNTEAFF. The rearrangement uses TRBV7-9 and TRBJ1-1. The CDR3 extends over 14 amino acids. From germline, CDR1 is SEHNR and CDR2 FQNEAQ (reference sequence).